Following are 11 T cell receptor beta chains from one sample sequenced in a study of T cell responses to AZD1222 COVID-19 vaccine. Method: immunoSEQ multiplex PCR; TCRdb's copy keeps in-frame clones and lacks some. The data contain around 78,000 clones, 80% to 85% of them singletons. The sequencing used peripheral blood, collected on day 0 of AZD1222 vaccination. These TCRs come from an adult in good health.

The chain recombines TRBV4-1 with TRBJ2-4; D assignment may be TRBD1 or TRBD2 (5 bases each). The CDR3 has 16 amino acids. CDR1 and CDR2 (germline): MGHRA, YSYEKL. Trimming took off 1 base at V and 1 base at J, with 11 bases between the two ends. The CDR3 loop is CASSQGVREAKNIQYF. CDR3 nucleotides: TGCGCCAGCAGCCAAGGAGTCAGGGAGGCCAAAAACATTCAGTACTTC.

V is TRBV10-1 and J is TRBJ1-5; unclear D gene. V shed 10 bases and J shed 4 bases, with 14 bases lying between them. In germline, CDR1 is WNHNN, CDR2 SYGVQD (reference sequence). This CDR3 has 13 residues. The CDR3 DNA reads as TGCGCCACCCTGACCCTGGGTAATCAGCCCCAGCATTTT. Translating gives CATLTLGNQPQHF.

The CDR3 loop is CASSQVPRQEPVSGNTIYF. The CDR3 coding sequence is TGTGCCAGCAGCCAAGTCCCCAGACAGGAACCTGTCTCTGGAAACACCATATATTTT. This rearrangement joins TRBV14 to TRBJ1-3, with TRBD1 as a possible D gene (6 bases). The CDR3 contains 19 residues. Trimming removed 1 base at V and 0 bases at J, with 19 bases between. Germline V gene data show CDR1 as SGHDN and CDR2 as FVKESK. The variable domain in full, completed from reference TRBV14 and TRBJ1-3, reads EAGVTQFPSHSVIEKGQTVTLRCDPISGHDNLYWYRRVMGKEIKFLLHFVKESKQDESGMPNNRFLAERTGGTYSTLKVQPAELEDSGVYFCASSQVPRQEPVSGNTIYFGEGSWLTVV.

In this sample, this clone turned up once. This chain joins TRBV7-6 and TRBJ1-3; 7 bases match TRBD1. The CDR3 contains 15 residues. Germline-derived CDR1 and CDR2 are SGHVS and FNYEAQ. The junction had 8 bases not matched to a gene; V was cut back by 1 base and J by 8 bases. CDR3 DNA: TGTGCCAGCAGCTTAGGACAGGGTATGGGTCACACCATATATTTT. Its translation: CASSLGQGMGHTIYF.

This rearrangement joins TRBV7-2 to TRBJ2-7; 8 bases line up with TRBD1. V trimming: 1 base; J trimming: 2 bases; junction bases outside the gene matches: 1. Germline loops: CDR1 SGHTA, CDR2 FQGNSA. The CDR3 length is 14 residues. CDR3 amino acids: CASSLDRGTYEQYF. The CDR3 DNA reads TGTGCCAGCAGCTTAGACAGGGGGACCTACGAGCAGTACTTC. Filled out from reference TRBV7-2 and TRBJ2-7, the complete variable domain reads GAGVSQSPSNKVTEKGKDVELRCDPISGHTALYWYRQSLGQGLEFLIYFQGNSAPDKSGLPSDRFSAERTGGSVSTLTIQRTQQEDSAVYLCASSLDRGTYEQYFGPGTRLTVT.

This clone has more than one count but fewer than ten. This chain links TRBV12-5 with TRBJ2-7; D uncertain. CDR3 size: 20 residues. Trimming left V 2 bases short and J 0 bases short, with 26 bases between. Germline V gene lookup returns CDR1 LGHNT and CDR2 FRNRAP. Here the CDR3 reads CASGLITEIWVPRFSYEQYF. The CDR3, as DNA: TGTGCTAGTGGTTTGATTACAGAAATATGGGTCCCGAGGTTCTCCTACGAGCAGTACTTC.

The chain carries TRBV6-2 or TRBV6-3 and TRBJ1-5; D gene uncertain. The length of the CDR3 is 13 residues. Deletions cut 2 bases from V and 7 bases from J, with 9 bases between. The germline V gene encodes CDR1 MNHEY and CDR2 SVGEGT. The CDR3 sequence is CASSYTYLQPQHF. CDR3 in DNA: TGTGCCAGCAGTTACACCTATCTACAGCCCCAGCATTTT.

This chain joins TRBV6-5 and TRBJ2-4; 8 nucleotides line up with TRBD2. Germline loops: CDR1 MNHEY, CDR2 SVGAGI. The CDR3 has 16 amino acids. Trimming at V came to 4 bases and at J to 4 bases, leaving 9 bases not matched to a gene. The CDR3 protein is CASSSRDRGGKNIQYF. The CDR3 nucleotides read TGTGCCAGCAGTTCCCGAGATCGGGGGGGAAAAAACATTCAGTACTTC.

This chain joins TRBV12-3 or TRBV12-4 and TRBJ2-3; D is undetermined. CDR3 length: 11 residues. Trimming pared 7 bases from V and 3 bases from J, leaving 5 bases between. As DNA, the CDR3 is TGTGCCAGCAAACGTACAGATACGCAGTATTTT. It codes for CASKRTDTQYF.

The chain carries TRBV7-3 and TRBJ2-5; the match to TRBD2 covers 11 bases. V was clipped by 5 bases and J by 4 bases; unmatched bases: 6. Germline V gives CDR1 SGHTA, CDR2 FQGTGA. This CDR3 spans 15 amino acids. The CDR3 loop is CASSPGLAERETQYF. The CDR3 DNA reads TGTGCCAGCAGCCCGGGACTAGCGGAAAGAGAGACCCAGTACTTC.

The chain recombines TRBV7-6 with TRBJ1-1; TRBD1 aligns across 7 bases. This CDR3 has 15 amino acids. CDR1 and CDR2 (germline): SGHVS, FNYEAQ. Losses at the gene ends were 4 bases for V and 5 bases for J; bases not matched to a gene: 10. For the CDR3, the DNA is TGTGCCAGCAGCTCTAGGACAGGCCCAACGACTGAAGCTTTCTTT. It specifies CASSSRTGPTTEAFF. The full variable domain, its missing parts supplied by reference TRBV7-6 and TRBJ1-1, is GAGVSQSPRYKVTKRGQDVALRCDPISGHVSLYWYRQALGQGPEFLTYFNYEAQQDKSGLPNDRFSAERPEGSISTLTIQRTEQRDSAMYRCASSSRTGPTTEAFFGQGTRLTVV.